The source of this TCR beta chain is a study of early T cells in non-severe SARS-CoV-2 infection. Between the trimmed V and J ends, which lost 3 bases and 1 base, there was a span of 12 bases. There are 15 residues in the CDR3. Germline V gene lookup returns CDR1 SGHNT and CDR2 YENEEA. This clonotype was seen repeatedly, ten times or more. TCRdb re-called the 5' RACE reads with MiXCR, one entry per CDR3 protein. The sample consists of fewer than 70,000 distinct CDR3 sequences, roughly 4.5% of them appearing once. The sample was whole blood, taken at baseline. The sequence was obtained from an adult who was a healthcare worker with PCR-confirmed SARS-CoV-2 infection or an uninfected control (not recorded which). The donor label of this sample is uncertain. The chain carries TRBV11-3 and TRBJ1-1, with a possible D match to TRBD1 (6 bases). Written as DNA, the CDR3 is TGTGCCAGCAGCTTCAGGGGCGTAGCGAACACTGAAGCTTTCTTT. It translates to CASSFRGVANTEAFF.